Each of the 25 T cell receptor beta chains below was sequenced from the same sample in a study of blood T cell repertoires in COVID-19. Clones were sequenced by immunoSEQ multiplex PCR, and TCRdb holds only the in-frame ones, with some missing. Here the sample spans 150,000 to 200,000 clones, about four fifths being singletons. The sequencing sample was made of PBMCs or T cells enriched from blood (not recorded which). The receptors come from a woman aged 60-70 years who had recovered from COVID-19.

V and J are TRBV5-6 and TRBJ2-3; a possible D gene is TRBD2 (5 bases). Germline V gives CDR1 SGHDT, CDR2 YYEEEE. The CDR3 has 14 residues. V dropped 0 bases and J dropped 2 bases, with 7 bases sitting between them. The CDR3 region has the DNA TGTGCCAGCAGCTTGGGACTAAACACAGATACGCAGTATTTT. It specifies CASSLGLNTDTQYF. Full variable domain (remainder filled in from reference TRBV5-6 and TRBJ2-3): DAGVTQSPTHLIKTRGQQVTLRCSPKSGHDTVSWYQQALGQGPQFIFQYYEEEERQRGNFPDRFSGHQFPNYSSELNVNALLLGDSALYLCASSLGLNTDTQYFGPGTRLTVL.

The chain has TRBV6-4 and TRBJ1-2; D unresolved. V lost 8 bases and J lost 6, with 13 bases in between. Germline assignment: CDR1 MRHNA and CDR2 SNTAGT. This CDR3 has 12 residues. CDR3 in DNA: TGTGCCAGCTCGGAGTTCCGGAATGGCTACACCTTC. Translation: CASSEFRNGYTF.

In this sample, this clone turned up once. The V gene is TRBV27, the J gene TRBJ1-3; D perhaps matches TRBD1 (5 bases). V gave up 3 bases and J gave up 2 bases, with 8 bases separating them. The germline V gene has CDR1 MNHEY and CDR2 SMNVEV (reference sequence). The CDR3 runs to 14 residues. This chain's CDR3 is CASSLGGAGNTIYF. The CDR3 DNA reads TGTGCCAGCAGTTTGGGAGGGGCTGGAAACACCATATATTTT.

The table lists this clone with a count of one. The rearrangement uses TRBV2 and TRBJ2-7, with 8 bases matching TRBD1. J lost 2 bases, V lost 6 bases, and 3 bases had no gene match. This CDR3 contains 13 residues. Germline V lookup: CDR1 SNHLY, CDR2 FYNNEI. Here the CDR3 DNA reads TGTGCCAGCAGGGACAGGGCCACCTACGAGCAGTACTTC. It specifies CASRDRATYEQYF.

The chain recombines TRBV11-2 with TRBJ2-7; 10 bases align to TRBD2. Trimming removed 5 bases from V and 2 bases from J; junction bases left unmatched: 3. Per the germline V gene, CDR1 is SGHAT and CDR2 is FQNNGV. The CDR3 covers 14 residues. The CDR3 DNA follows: TGTGCCAGCAGCCGGACTAGCGGCCCCTACGAGCAGTACTTC. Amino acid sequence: CASSRTSGPYEQYF.

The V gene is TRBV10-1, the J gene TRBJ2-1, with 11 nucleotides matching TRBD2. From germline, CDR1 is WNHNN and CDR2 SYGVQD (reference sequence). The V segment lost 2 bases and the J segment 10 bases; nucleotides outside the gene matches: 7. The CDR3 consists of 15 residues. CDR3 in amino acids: CASSELAGGINEQFF. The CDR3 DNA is TGCGCCAGCAGTGAGCTAGCGGGGGGTATAAACGAGCAGTTCTTC.

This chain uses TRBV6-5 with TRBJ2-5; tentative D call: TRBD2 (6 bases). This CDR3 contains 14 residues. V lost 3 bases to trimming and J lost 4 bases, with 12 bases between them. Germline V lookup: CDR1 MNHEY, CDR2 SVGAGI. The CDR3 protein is CASSYAGQAETQYF. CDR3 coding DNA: TGTGCCAGCAGTTATGCGGGGCAGGCAGAGACCCAGTACTTC.

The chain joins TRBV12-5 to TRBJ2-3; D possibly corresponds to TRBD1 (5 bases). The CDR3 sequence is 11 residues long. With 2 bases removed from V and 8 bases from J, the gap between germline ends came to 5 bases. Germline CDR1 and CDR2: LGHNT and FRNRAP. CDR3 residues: CASGLQGTQYF. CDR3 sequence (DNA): TGTGCTAGTGGTTTGCAGGGTACGCAGTATTTT.

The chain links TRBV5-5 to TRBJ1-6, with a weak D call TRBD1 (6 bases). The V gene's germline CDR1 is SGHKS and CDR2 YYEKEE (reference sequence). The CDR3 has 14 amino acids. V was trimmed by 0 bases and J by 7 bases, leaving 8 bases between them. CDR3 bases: TGTGCCAGCAGCTTGGCCAGGGGAAATTCACCCCTCCACTTT. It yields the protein CASSLARGNSPLHF.

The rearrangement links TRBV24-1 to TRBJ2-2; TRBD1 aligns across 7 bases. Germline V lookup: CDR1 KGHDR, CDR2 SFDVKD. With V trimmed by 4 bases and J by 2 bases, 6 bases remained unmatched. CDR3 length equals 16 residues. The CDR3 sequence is CATSDSGQENTGELFF. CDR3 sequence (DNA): TGTGCCACCAGTGACTCCGGACAGGAAAACACCGGGGAGCTGTTTTTT.

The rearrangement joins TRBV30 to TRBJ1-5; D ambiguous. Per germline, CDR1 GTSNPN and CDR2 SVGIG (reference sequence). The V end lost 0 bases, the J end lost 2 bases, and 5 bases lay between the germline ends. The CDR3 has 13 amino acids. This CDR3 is CAWSVRGNQPQHF. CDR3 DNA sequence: TGTGCCTGGAGTGTCCGGGGCAATCAGCCCCAGCATTTT.

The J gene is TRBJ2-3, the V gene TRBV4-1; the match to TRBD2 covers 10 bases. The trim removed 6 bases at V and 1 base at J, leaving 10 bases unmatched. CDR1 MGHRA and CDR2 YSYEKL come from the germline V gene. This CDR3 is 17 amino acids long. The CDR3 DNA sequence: TGCGCCAGCAGTGCCCTAGCGGGGGCCTCACGCACAGATACGCAGTATTTT. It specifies CASSALAGASRTDTQYF.

The CDR3 is CASEGRDRAYKGANVLTF. The CDR3 coding sequence is TGTGCCAGTGAGGGCCGGGACAGGGCATACAAAGGGGCCAACGTCCTGACTTTC. V is TRBV19 and J is TRBJ2-6; 9 positions agree with TRBD1. Germline CDR1 is LNHDA and CDR2 is SQIVND (reference sequence). This CDR3 is built from 18 residues. Germline trimming cut 8 bases from V and 4 bases from J; bases unmatched to any gene: 15.

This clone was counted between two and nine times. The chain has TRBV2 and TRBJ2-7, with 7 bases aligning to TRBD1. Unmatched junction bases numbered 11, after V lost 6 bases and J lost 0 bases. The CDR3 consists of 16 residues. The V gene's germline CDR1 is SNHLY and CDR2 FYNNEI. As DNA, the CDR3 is TGTGCCAGCAGGGAGCTTTGGACAGGCAGCTCCTACGAGCAGTACTTC. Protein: CASRELWTGSSYEQYF.

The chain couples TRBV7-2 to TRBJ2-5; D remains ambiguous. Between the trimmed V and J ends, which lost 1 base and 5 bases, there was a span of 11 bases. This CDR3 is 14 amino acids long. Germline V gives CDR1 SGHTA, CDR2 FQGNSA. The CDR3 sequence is CASSLGAVRETQYF. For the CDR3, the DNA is TGTGCCAGCAGCTTAGGGGCTGTCCGGGAGACCCAGTACTTC.

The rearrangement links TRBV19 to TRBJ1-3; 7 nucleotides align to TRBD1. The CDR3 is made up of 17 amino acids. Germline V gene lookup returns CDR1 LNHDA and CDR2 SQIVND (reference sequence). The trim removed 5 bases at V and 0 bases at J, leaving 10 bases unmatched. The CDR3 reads CASSSSFTGDSGNTIYF. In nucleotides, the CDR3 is TGTGCCAGTAGTTCCAGCTTCACAGGGGACTCTGGAAACACCATATATTTT.

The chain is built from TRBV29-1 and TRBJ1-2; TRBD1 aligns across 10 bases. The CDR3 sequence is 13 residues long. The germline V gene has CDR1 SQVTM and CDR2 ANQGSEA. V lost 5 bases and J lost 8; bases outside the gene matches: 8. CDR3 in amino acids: CSVTGTGVFGYTF. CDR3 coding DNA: TGCAGCGTTACCGGGACAGGGGTCTTCGGCTACACCTTC.

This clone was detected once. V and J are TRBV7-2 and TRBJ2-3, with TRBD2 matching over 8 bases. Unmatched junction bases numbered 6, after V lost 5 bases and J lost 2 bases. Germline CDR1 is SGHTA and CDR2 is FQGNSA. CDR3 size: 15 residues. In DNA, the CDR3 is TGTGCCAGCAGCCACGGACTAGCTTACACAGATACGCAGTATTTT. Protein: CASSHGLAYTDTQYF.

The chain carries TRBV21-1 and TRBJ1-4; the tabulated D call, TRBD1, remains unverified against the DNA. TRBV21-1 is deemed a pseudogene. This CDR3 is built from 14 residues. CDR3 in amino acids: CASSQGASNEKLFF. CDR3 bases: TGTGCCAGCAGTCAGGGGGCGTCTAATGAAAAACTGTTTTTT.

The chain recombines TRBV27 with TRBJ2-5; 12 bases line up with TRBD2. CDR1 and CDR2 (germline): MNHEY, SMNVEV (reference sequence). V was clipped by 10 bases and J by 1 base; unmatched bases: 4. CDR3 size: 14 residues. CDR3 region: CATRLAGVQETQYF. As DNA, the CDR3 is TGTGCCACCCGACTAGCGGGGGTCCAAGAGACCCAGTACTTC.

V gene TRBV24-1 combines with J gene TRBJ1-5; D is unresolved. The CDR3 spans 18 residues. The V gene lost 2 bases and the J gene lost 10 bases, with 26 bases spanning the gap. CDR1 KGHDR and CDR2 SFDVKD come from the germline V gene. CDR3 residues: CATSDSPLDGINNEPQHF. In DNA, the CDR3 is TGTGCCACCAGTGATTCCCCCCTAGACGGCATAAACAATGAACCCCAGCATTTT.

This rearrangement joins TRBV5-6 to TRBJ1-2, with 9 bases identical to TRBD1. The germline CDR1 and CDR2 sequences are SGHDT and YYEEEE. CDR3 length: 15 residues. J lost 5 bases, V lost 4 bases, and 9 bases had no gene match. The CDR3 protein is CASSALTGGSYGYTF. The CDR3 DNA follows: TGTGCCAGCAGCGCCTTGACAGGGGGGTCATATGGCTACACCTTC.

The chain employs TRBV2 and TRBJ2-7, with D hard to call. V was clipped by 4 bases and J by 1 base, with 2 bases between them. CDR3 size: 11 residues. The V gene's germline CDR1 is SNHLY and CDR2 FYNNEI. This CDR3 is CASSVSYEQYF. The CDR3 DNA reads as TGTGCCAGCAGTGTATCCTACGAGCAGTACTTC.

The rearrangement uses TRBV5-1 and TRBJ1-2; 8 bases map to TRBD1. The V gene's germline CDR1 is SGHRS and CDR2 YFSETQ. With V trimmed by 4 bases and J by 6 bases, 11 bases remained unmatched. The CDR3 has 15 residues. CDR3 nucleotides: TGCGCCAGCAGCCTCTTAATCGGACAGGGTAATGGCTACACCTTC. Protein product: CASSLLIGQGNGYTF.

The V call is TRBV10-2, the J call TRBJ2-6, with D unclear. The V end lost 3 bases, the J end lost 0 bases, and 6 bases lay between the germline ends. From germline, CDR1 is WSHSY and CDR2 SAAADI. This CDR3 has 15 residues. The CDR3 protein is CASSDPGSGANVLTF. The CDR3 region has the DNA TGCGCCAGCAGTGATCCGGGCTCTGGGGCCAACGTCCTGACTTTC.